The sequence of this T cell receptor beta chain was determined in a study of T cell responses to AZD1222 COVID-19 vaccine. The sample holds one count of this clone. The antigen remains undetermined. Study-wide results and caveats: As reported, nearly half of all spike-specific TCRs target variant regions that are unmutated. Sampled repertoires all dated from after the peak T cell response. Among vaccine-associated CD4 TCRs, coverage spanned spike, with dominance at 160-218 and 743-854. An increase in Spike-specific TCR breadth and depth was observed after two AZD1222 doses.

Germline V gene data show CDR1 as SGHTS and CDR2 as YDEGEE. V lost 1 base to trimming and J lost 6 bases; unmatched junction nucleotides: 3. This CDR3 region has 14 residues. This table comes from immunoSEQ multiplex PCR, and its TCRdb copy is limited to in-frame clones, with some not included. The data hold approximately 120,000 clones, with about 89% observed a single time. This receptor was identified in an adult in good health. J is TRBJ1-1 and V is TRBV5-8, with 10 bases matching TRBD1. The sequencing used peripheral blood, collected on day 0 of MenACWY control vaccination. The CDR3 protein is CASSLRQGAAEAFF. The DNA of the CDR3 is TGTGCCAGCAGCTTGAGACAGGGGGCTGCTGAAGCTTTCTTT.